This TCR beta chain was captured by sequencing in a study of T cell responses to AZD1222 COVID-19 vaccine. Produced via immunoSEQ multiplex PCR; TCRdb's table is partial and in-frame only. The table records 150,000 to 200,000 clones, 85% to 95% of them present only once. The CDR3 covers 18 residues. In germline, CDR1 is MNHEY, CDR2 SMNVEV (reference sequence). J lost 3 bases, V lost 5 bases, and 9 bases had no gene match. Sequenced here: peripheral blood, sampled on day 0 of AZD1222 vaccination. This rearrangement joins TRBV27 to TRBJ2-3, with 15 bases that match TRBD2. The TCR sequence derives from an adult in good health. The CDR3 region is CASSPVTGTSGGTDTQYF. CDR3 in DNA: TGTGCCAGCAGTCCGGTTACCGGGACTAGCGGGGGGACAGATACGCAGTATTTT.